This T cell receptor (beta chain) is drawn from a study of cytomegalovirus exposure and HLA in healthy donors. Concerning this clone: What it recognizes is unknown.

The PCR was carried out with 60 Vbeta primers and 13 Jbeta primers. Profiled with immunoSEQ multiplex PCR; TCRdb holds only in-frame clones, not every one. The sample carries about 130,000 clones, 8% to 9.5% recorded once. V lost 3 bases to trimming and J lost 8 bases; unmatched junction nucleotides: 8. Germline values: CDR1 SGHKS, CDR2 YYEKEE (reference sequence). The length of the CDR3 is 15 residues. Regarding the study as a whole: There were 150 to 200 TCR beta chains listed as cytomegalovirus-associated.

The V call is TRBV5-5, the J call TRBJ1-5, with 10 bases lining up with TRBD1. The sequencing sample was made of PBMCs. The source is a man aged 35 to 55 in good health and CMV-seronegative. Written as DNA, the CDR3 is TGTGCCAGCAGCTCCGGGACAGGGGCCTGGGAGCCCCAGCATTTT. Encoded protein: CASSSGTGAWEPQHF.